Sequencing of this TCR beta chain was carried out in a study of response to subunit inactivated influenza vaccine. General observations from the study: T cells newly recruited by each seasonal influenza vaccination are few, the authors suggested.

Germline V gives CDR1 ENHRY, CDR2 SYGVKD. The length of the CDR3 is 15 residues. Trimming removed 6 bases at V and 2 bases at J, with 15 bases between. In the case of this clonotype: Its target is not known.

One entry per CDR3 protein results from TCRdb running MiXCR on the RT-PCR reads. The sample yields more than 250,000 distinct CDR3 sequences, just over 20% seen once. This receptor was taken from a man aged 45 to 75 who received an inactivated influenza vaccine. The chain links TRBV10-3 to TRBJ2-3; D possibly corresponds to TRBD2 (7 bases). Specimen: PBMCs from blood, collected approximately 20 months after vaccination. The CDR3 nucleotides read TGTGCCATCAGGGAGGGGGGGGGCGTCACAGATACGCAGTATTTT. It specifies CAIREGGGVTDTQYF.